This paragraph covers one TCR beta chain sequence. TCRdb passed the 5' RACE reads through MiXCR, listing each CDR3 protein once. The sample contains some 790,000 distinct CDR3 sequences, 18% of which appear only once. This specimen comes from a study of identical twins. The CDR3 has 13 amino acids. Germline V gene lookup returns CDR1 MNHEY and CDR2 SMNVEV (reference sequence). V lost 0 bases, J lost 5 bases, and 7 bases lay in between. These data were likewise used in another study, on T cells expressing NK-cell markers. That paper adds: The authors derived TCR beta repertoires from sorted CD3+CD56+NKG2C+, CD3+CD56+NKG2C- and CD3+CD56-NKG2C+ T cells. An anti-gamma-delta TCR antibody was added in several experiments. It restricted sorting to alpha-beta TCR-expressing T cells. Roughly six donors showed dominant NKG2C+ clonotypes comprising about 1.0-7.5% of their CD8+ T cells.

Sequenced: PBMCs. The chain is built from TRBV27 and TRBJ2-5; D ambiguous. The sequence came from a woman younger than 30 in good health. CDR3 protein: CASSLSGWETQYF. CDR3 DNA: TGTGCCAGCAGTTTATCGGGCTGGGAGACCCAGTACTTC.